The T cell receptor (beta chain) under discussion was sequenced for a study of blood T cell repertoires in COVID-19. The CDR3 is made up of 18 amino acids. Germline values: CDR1 SGHTA, CDR2 FQGNSA. Trimming took 3 bases from V and 0 from J, leaving 15 bases between them. In this sample, this clone turned up a few times. Repertoires were generated with immunoSEQ multiplex PCR, while TCRdb's copy carries only in-frame clones and drops some. The table includes under 300,000 clones, 80% to 90% detected once. The chain is built from TRBV7-2 and TRBJ1-6; a possible D gene is TRBD1 (5 bases). The sequence came from a woman between 50 and 59 years old who had recovered from COVID-19. Sequencing used PBMCs or T cells enriched from blood (not recorded which). CDR3 sequence reads: CASSFNTGTTSYNSPLHF. CDR3 nucleotide sequence: TGTGCCAGCAGCTTCAACACAGGAACCACCTCCTATAATTCACCCCTCCACTTT.